Below, 11 T cell receptor beta chains from the same sample are listed, as sequenced in a study of technical replicates of blood from a handful of donors. Generated by immunoSEQ multiplex PCR, the TCRdb table keeps only in-frame clones and is missing some. This sample has tens of thousands of clones, with roughly 94% found just once. Sequencing used T cells isolated from PBMCs. These receptors all stem from a human donor in good health.

The genes are TRBV4-1 and TRBJ2-3; a possible D gene is TRBD2 (5 bases). This CDR3 has 17 residues. V was trimmed by 4 bases and J by 0 bases, leaving 17 bases between them. In germline, CDR1 is MGHRA, CDR2 YSYEKL. The CDR3 DNA is TGCGCCAGCAGCCTCCCAGTCCCTATAGCGAGCACAGATACGCAGTATTTT. Its translation: CASSLPVPIASTDTQYF.

This chain joins TRBV19 and TRBJ2-2, with 8 bases aligning to TRBD2. Trimming took 7 bases from V and 3 from J; bases not matched to a gene: 7. CDR3 length: 15 amino acids. Germline assignment: CDR1 LNHDA and CDR2 SQIVND (reference sequence). The CDR3 DNA reads TGTGCCAGTAATCCAAGCGGGAGTTACACCGGGGAGCTGTTTTTT. The encoded protein is CASNPSGSYTGELFF.

This chain connects TRBV5-1 to TRBJ2-2; 9 positions match TRBD2. CDR1 and CDR2 (germline): SGHRS, YFSETQ. J lost 5 bases, V lost 9 bases, and 5 bases had no gene match. The CDR3 consists of 13 residues. The CDR3 DNA reads TGCGCCACAAGCGGGGGGAAAACCGGGGAGCTGTTTTTT. Translation: CATSGGKTGELFF.

The chain links TRBV7-3 to TRBJ2-1; 8 nucleotides match TRBD2. This CDR3 region has 16 residues. The V segment lost 3 bases and the J segment 6 bases; nucleotides outside the gene matches: 10. Germline values: CDR1 SGHTA, CDR2 FQGTGA. The CDR3: CASSLRRAGAFNEQFF. The CDR3 DNA follows: TGTGCCAGCAGCTTGAGGCGAGCGGGGGCCTTCAATGAGCAGTTCTTC.

The genes are TRBV2 and TRBJ2-1, with D possibly TRBD2 on 6 matching bases. This CDR3 is 15 amino acids long. Germline CDR1 SNHLY, CDR2 FYNNEI. The V end lost 6 bases, the J end lost 0 bases, and 12 bases lay between the germline ends. The CDR3 DNA follows: TGTGCCAGCAGGGCGGGGAGCTCCTCCTACAATGAGCAGTTCTTC. It translates to CASRAGSSSYNEQFF.

The gene calls are TRBV28 and TRBJ2-1; 8 nucleotides match TRBD2. V was clipped by 3 bases and J by 6 bases; unmatched bases: 16. Germline values: CDR1 MDHEN, CDR2 SYDVKM. CDR3 length: 18 residues. For the CDR3, the DNA is TGTGCCAGCAGTTTTGGGACTAGGGGCCCGGAGGCGGGCAATGAGCAGTTCTTC. Amino acid sequence: CASSFGTRGPEAGNEQFF.

This sequence joins TRBV10-3 and TRBJ1-2, with D perhaps TRBD1 (5 bases). The V gene lost 0 bases and the J gene lost 12 bases, with 11 bases spanning the gap. Germline assignment: CDR1 ENHRY and CDR2 SYGVKD. CDR3 length: 12 residues. In DNA form, the CDR3 reads TGTGCCATCAGTGAGTCAAGGGGAGGGAACACCTTC. It codes for CAISESRGGNTF.

The rearrangement uses TRBV13 and TRBJ2-7; 9 nucleotides align to TRBD1. CDR3 length: 15 amino acids. The germline V gene encodes CDR1 PRHDT and CDR2 FYEKMQ (reference sequence). The J segment lost 2 bases and the V segment lost 5 bases, leaving 7 bases of the junction unmatched. Here the CDR3 DNA reads TGTGCCAGCAGCCCCTTGGGGACAGGGCCCTACGAGCAGTACTTC. Translating it yields CASSPLGTGPYEQYF.

V is TRBV10-3 and J is TRBJ1-4; 7 nucleotides line up with TRBD1. The CDR3 has 13 amino acids. CDR1 and CDR2 from the germline V gene are ENHRY and SYGVKD. Trimming took 6 bases from V and 6 from J; bases not matched to a gene: 4. CDR3 DNA: TGTGCCATCAGGGGAGACAGGGATGAAAAACTGTTTTTT. Amino acid sequence: CAIRGDRDEKLFF.

J is TRBJ1-6 and V is TRBV19; a weak D match, TRBD1 (5 bases). This CDR3 is 15 amino acids long. In germline, CDR1 is LNHDA, CDR2 SQIVND (reference sequence). V lost 3 bases and J 5 bases, leaving 11 bases between the germline ends. The chain's CDR3 is CASSISTGHNSPLHF. The CDR3 region has the DNA TGTGCCAGTAGTATTAGTACAGGTCATAATTCACCCCTCCACTTT. Full variable domain (missing parts from reference TRBV19 and TRBJ1-6): DGGITQSPKYLFRKEGQNVTLSCEQNLNHDAMYWYRQDPGQGLRLIYYSQIVNDFQKGDIAEGYSVSREKKESFPLTVTSAQKNPTAFYLCASSISTGHNSPLHFGNGTRLTVT.

The V gene is TRBV7-9, the J gene TRBJ1-1, with a tentative D call TRBD1 (6 bases). Germline CDR1 and CDR2: SEHNR and FQNEAQ (reference sequence). This CDR3 is built from 14 residues. The V and J ends lost 2 bases and 1 base respectively, with 8 bases between them. The CDR3 region is CASSLRGANTEAFF. The DNA for the CDR3 is TGTGCCAGCAGCTTACGGGGGGCGAACACTGAAGCTTTCTTT.